These 23 T cell receptor beta chains came from one sample sequenced in a study of blood T cell repertoires in COVID-19. The repertoire was sequenced with immunoSEQ multiplex PCR; TCRdb's copy has only in-frame clones and lacks some. The data contain roughly 160,000 clones, 80% of them singletons. Material for sequencing was PBMCs or T cells enriched from blood (not recorded which). The receptors derive from a woman aged 55-75 years who had recovered from COVID-19.

This chain links TRBV20-1 with TRBJ1-2; tentatively, D is TRBD1 (5 bases). The CDR3 loop spans 12 amino acids. Germline V gives CDR1 DFQATT, CDR2 SNEGSKA (reference sequence). V gave up 3 bases and J gave up 8 bases, with 13 bases separating them. CDR3 region: CSASRHSGGYTF. The CDR3 nucleotides are TGCAGTGCTAGTAGGCATTCAGGGGGCTACACCTTC.

The rearrangement uses TRBV5-1 and TRBJ1-1, with D possibly matching TRBD1 (5 bases). Trimming took off 4 bases at V and 8 bases at J, with 18 bases between the two ends. Germline assignment: CDR1 SGHRS and CDR2 YFSETQ. This CDR3 spans 14 amino acids. The CDR3 region has the DNA TGCGCCAGCAGCCCCCAGGGATTCTACAAGGAAGCTTTCTTT. Encoded protein: CASSPQGFYKEAFF. The variable domain in full, completed from reference TRBV5-1 and TRBJ1-1, reads KAGVTQTPRYLIKTRGQQVTLSCSPISGHRSVSWYQQTPGQGLQFLFEYFSETQRNKGNFPGRFSGRQFSNSRSEMNVSTLELGDSALYLCASSPQGFYKEAFFGQGTRLTVV.

The chain combines TRBV25-1 with TRBJ1-4; 7 positions match TRBD1. The CDR3 is made up of 15 amino acids. CDR1 is MGHDK and CDR2 is SYGVNS in the germline V gene. V lost 4 bases and J lost 4; bases outside the gene matches: 6. CDR3 DNA sequence: TGTGCCAGCAGTGTATGGACAGGCTTTAATGAAAAACTGTTTTTT. As protein: CASSVWTGFNEKLFF.

V and J are TRBV5-1 and TRBJ1-2; TRBD1 agrees at 7 bases. There are 18 residues in the CDR3. Germline lookup yields CDR1 SGHRS and CDR2 YFSETQ. Trimming cost V 0 bases and J 7 bases; bases outside gene matches: 18. CDR3 in DNA: TGCGCCAGCAGCTTGGCCGGGGACAGAACGCTAGAGTCCTCTGGCTACACCTTC. Encoded protein: CASSLAGDRTLESSGYTF. Full variable domain (rest looked up from reference TRBV5-1 and TRBJ1-2): KAGVTQTPRYLIKTRGQQVTLSCSPISGHRSVSWYQQTPGQGLQFLFEYFSETQRNKGNFPGRFSGRQFSNSRSEMNVSTLELGDSALYLCASSLAGDRTLESSGYTFGSGTRLTVV.

This chain uses TRBV6-6 with TRBJ1-5; D is perhaps TRBD1 (5 bases). Looked up from germline, CDR1 is MNHNY and CDR2 is SVGAGI (reference sequence). Trimming removed 4 bases at V and 5 bases at J, with 18 bases between. CDR3 length: 16 residues. CDR3 DNA: TGTGCCAGCAGTTCCCCGATATCTCCGGGGGATCAGCCCCAGCATTTT. It yields the protein CASSSPISPGDQPQHF.

The V and J genes are TRBV29-1 and TRBJ1-2; D might be TRBD1 (6 bases). The CDR3 sequence is 12 residues long. Germline assignment: CDR1 SQVTM and CDR2 ANQGSEA. V was cut by 5 bases and J by 4 bases, with 11 bases left in between. The DNA of the CDR3 is TGCAGCGTTCAGACAGGACCCTATGGCTACACCTTC. This encodes CSVQTGPYGYTF.

This clone appeared many times. V is TRBV5-1 and J is TRBJ2-5; a possible D gene is TRBD1 (6 bases). Germline V gene sequence: CDR1 SGHRS, CDR2 YFSETQ. Deletions cut 3 bases from V and 4 bases from J, with 16 bases between. The CDR3 covers 15 residues. The CDR3, as DNA: TGCGCCAGCAGCTGGGGGCTTCGGCTAGGAGAGACCCAGTACTTC. This encodes CASSWGLRLGETQYF.

This chain links TRBV30 with TRBJ1-1, with D possibly being TRBD1 (6 bases). The CDR3 is 16 amino acids. Germline CDR1 reads GTSNPN; CDR2 reads SVGIG (reference sequence). The V gene lost 1 base and the J gene lost 6 bases, with 21 bases spanning the gap. The CDR3 DNA sequence: TGTGCCTGGAGTGCTTATAAGGTTACAGGGTCGGCTGAAGCTTTCTTT. This codes for CAWSAYKVTGSAEAFF. Variable domain in full (rest from reference TRBV30 and TRBJ1-1): SQTIHQWPATLVQPVGSPLSLECTVEGTSNPNLYWYRQAAGRGLQLLFYSVGIGQISSEVPQNLSASRPQDRQFILSSKKLLLSDSGFYLCAWSAYKVTGSAEAFFGQGTRLTVV.

The V call is TRBV2, the J call TRBJ1-1, with 10 bases matching TRBD1. Losses at the gene ends were 7 bases for V and 0 bases for J; bases not matched to a gene: 8. CDR1 and CDR2 (germline): SNHLY, FYNNEI. The CDR3 has 16 amino acids. The CDR3 reads CASIRGQGRMNTEAFF. For the CDR3, the DNA is TGTGCCAGCATTAGGGGACAGGGGCGAATGAACACTGAAGCTTTCTTT.

The chain joins TRBV7-9 to TRBJ2-3; 8 bases fit TRBD1. Per the germline V gene, CDR1 is SEHNR and CDR2 is FQNEAQ (reference sequence). Germline trimming cut 2 bases from V and 4 bases from J; bases unmatched to any gene: 5. CDR3 length: 15 amino acids. CDR3 coding DNA: TGTGCCAGCAGCTTATGGCAGGGGGCCGCAGATACGCAGTATTTT. It codes for CASSLWQGAADTQYF.

This clone occurred once. The gene calls are TRBV6-5 and TRBJ1-4; 9 bases fit TRBD1. The CDR3 has 14 residues. J was trimmed by 3 bases and V by 6 bases; bases with no gene match: 2. Germline lookup yields CDR1 MNHEY and CDR2 SVGAGI. The CDR3 region has the DNA TGTGCCAGCAGGGGACAGGGTGCTAATGAAAAACTGTTTTTT. Translated: CASRGQGANEKLFF.

V and J are TRBV27 and TRBJ1-2; no clear D gene. The germline gives CDR1 MNHEY, CDR2 SMNVEV (reference sequence). The CDR3 extends over 13 amino acids. V lost 5 bases, J lost 2 bases, and 9 bases lay in between. CDR3 DNA sequence: TGTGCCAGCAGTCTCACTCCAAACTATGGCTACACCTTC. It translates to CASSLTPNYGYTF.

The chain recombines TRBV30 with TRBJ1-3, with D tentatively TRBD1 (6 bases). The germline V gene has CDR1 GTSNPN and CDR2 SVGIG (reference sequence). V lost 1 base to trimming and J lost 0 bases, with 10 bases between them. The CDR3 length is 15 residues. The CDR3 DNA follows: TGTGCCTGGAGTGAGCAGGGGACCTCTGGAAACACCATATATTTT. It translates to CAWSEQGTSGNTIYF.

This clone came up once. V and J are TRBV19 and TRBJ1-2; TRBD1 agrees at 7 bases. The J segment lost 8 bases and the V segment lost 6 bases, leaving 12 bases of the junction unmatched. CDR1 and CDR2 from the germline V gene are LNHDA and SQIVND (reference sequence). There are 14 residues in the CDR3. DNA for the CDR3: TGTGCCAGTAGGGCGGGCAGGGGGGTTTTCGGCTACACCTTC. Protein sequence: CASRAGRGVFGYTF.

The V and J genes are TRBV7-2 and TRBJ2-3; TRBD1 matches 11 bases. The V gene end was trimmed by 4 bases and the J gene end by 5 bases; junction bases not matched to a gene: 8. Germline assignment: CDR1 SGHTA and CDR2 FQGNSA. The CDR3 loop spans 16 amino acids. This chain's CDR3 is CASSYRDRGEVDTQYF. CDR3 bases: TGTGCCAGCAGCTACCGGGACAGGGGGGAAGTAGATACGCAGTATTTT. Supplemented by reference TRBV7-2 and TRBJ2-3, the full variable domain reads GAGVSQSPSNKVTEKGKDVELRCDPISGHTALYWYRQSLGQGLEFLIYFQGNSAPDKSGLPSDRFSAERTGGSVSTLTIQRTQQEDSAVYLCASSYRDRGEVDTQYFGPGTRLTVL.

The chain combines TRBV6-4 with TRBJ2-1, with D maybe TRBD2 (5 bases). V was clipped by 8 bases and J by 7 bases, with 18 bases between them. The CDR3 contains 14 residues. Germline assignment: CDR1 MRHNA and CDR2 SNTAGT. The CDR3 loop is CASQPYMSGNEQFF. CDR3 in DNA: TGTGCCAGCCAGCCTTACATGAGCGGTAATGAGCAGTTCTTC.

The chain carries TRBV5-5 and TRBJ1-3, with 7 nucleotides matching TRBD1. This CDR3 spans 18 amino acids. CDR1 and CDR2 from the germline V gene are SGHKS and YYEKEE (reference sequence). Germline trimming cut 0 bases from V and 0 bases from J; bases unmatched to any gene: 9. In DNA form, the CDR3 reads TGTGCCAGCAGCTTGGCTGGGACAGCCCGGACCTCTGGAAACACCATATATTTT. Amino acid sequence: CASSLAGTARTSGNTIYF.

The chain recombines TRBV29-1 with TRBJ2-7; 10 bases match TRBD1. CDR1 and CDR2 from the germline V gene are SQVTM and ANQGSEA. The CDR3 extends over 14 amino acids. Trimming at V came to 3 bases and at J to 2 bases, leaving 4 bases not matched to a gene. CDR3 protein: CSVDGGQGPYEQYF. CDR3 nucleotide sequence: TGCAGCGTTGATGGGGGACAGGGGCCCTACGAGCAGTACTTC.

The V call is TRBV7-8, the J call TRBJ1-5, with 7 bases that match TRBD1. Germline CDR1 reads SGHVS; CDR2 reads FQNEAQ. V was clipped by 2 bases and J by 6 bases; unmatched bases: 13. CDR3 length: 17 amino acids. This chain's CDR3 is CASSLMGTVEGSQPQHF. The CDR3 DNA reads as TGTGCCAGCAGCTTAATGGGGACAGTGGAGGGCTCTCAGCCCCAGCATTTT. Using reference TRBV7-8 and TRBJ1-5 for the parts outside the CDR3, the full variable domain is GAGVSQSPRYKVAKRGQDVALRCDPISGHVSLFWYQQALGQGPEFLTYFQNEAQLDKSGLPSDRFFAERPEGSVSTLKIQRTQQEDSAVYLCASSLMGTVEGSQPQHFGDGTRLSIL.

The chain couples TRBV28 to TRBJ1-3; D gene unclear. Deletions cut 6 bases from V and 4 bases from J, with 7 bases between. The CDR3 covers 12 residues. Germline lookup yields CDR1 MDHEN and CDR2 SYDVKM. CDR3 nucleotide sequence: TGTGCCAGCAGCGGAGTAGGAAACACCATATATTTT. Encoded protein: CASSGVGNTIYF.

With respect to this clone: The same CDR3 can be traced to other DNA sequences in this sample. The V call is TRBV5-1, the J call TRBJ2-2, with 7 nucleotides matching TRBD1. CDR1 is SGHRS, CDR2 YFSETQ, per germline. V trimming: 3 bases; J trimming: 1 base; junction bases outside the gene matches: 3. This CDR3 spans 15 amino acids. The chain's CDR3 is CASSSRTGNTGELFF. The CDR3 bases are TGCGCCAGCAGCTCCCGGACAGGGAACACCGGGGAGCTGTTTTTT.

V is TRBV9 and J is TRBJ1-1; 9 nucleotides align to TRBD1. Germline V gene lookup returns CDR1 SGDLS and CDR2 YYNGEE. J was trimmed by 10 bases and V by 4 bases; bases with no gene match: 8. The CDR3 length is 13 residues. CDR3 region: CASSPSDRGIAFF. DNA for the CDR3: TGTGCCAGCAGCCCCTCAGACAGGGGGATAGCTTTCTTT.

On this clone: Other DNA sequences in this sample translate to the same CDR3. The chain is built from TRBV18 and TRBJ2-7; D unresolved. Germline CDR1 KGHSH, CDR2 LQKENI. This CDR3 region has 12 residues. V lost 6 bases and J 2 bases, leaving 8 bases between the germline ends. Here the CDR3 reads CASSPTAYEQYF. CDR3 DNA sequence: TGTGCCAGCTCGCCGACTGCCTACGAGCAGTACTTC.